This T cell receptor (beta chain) was identified in a study of blood T cell repertoires in COVID-19. In the original workflow: Cell counts per sample came from amplifying reference gene primers. This table comes from immunoSEQ multiplex PCR, and its TCRdb copy is limited to in-frame clones, with some not included. V, J and clone size reflect that table, while D and trimming were determined from the DNA. The sample lists about 190,000 clones; about 77% were seen once. The CDR3 spans 14 residues. Germline loops: CDR1 SGHDN, CDR2 FVKESK. V was shortened by 1 base and J by 8 bases, with 9 bases between the two germline ends.

Sequenced input: PBMCs or T cells enriched from blood (not recorded which). This clonotype was sampled from a woman aged 50 to 65 with acute COVID-19. The chain recombines TRBV14 with TRBJ1-6, with D possibly TRBD1 on 5 matching bases. DNA for the CDR3: TGTGCCAGCAGCCAAGGACAGATATATTCACCCCTCCACTTT. Translating gives CASSQGQIYSPLHF.